The T cell receptor beta chain under discussion was sequenced for a study of naive and memory T cell subsets. The beta constant-region primer was an equimolar mix of two oligonucleotides covering TRBC1 and TRBC2. Ligated cDNA was amplified by four rounds of PCR with nested alpha and beta constant-region primers and SP2. TCRdb passed the UMI-ligation and nested PCR reads through MiXCR, listing each CDR3 protein once. The sample holds about 120,000 distinct CDR3 sequences, 36% seen once. With 7 bases clipped from V and 11 bases from J, the junction kept 14 bases outside the gene matches. This CDR3 has 14 amino acids. Germline V CDR1 and CDR2: MRHNA, SNTAGT.

This TCR came from a human donor in good health. Specimen: central memory CD4+ T cells from blood. V gene TRBV6-4 combines with J gene TRBJ1-5, with 7 bases that match TRBD1. CDR3 coding DNA: TGTGCCAGCATTCGGACAGGCCCTCAATCAGCCCAGCATTTT. This gives the protein CASIRTGPQSAQHF.